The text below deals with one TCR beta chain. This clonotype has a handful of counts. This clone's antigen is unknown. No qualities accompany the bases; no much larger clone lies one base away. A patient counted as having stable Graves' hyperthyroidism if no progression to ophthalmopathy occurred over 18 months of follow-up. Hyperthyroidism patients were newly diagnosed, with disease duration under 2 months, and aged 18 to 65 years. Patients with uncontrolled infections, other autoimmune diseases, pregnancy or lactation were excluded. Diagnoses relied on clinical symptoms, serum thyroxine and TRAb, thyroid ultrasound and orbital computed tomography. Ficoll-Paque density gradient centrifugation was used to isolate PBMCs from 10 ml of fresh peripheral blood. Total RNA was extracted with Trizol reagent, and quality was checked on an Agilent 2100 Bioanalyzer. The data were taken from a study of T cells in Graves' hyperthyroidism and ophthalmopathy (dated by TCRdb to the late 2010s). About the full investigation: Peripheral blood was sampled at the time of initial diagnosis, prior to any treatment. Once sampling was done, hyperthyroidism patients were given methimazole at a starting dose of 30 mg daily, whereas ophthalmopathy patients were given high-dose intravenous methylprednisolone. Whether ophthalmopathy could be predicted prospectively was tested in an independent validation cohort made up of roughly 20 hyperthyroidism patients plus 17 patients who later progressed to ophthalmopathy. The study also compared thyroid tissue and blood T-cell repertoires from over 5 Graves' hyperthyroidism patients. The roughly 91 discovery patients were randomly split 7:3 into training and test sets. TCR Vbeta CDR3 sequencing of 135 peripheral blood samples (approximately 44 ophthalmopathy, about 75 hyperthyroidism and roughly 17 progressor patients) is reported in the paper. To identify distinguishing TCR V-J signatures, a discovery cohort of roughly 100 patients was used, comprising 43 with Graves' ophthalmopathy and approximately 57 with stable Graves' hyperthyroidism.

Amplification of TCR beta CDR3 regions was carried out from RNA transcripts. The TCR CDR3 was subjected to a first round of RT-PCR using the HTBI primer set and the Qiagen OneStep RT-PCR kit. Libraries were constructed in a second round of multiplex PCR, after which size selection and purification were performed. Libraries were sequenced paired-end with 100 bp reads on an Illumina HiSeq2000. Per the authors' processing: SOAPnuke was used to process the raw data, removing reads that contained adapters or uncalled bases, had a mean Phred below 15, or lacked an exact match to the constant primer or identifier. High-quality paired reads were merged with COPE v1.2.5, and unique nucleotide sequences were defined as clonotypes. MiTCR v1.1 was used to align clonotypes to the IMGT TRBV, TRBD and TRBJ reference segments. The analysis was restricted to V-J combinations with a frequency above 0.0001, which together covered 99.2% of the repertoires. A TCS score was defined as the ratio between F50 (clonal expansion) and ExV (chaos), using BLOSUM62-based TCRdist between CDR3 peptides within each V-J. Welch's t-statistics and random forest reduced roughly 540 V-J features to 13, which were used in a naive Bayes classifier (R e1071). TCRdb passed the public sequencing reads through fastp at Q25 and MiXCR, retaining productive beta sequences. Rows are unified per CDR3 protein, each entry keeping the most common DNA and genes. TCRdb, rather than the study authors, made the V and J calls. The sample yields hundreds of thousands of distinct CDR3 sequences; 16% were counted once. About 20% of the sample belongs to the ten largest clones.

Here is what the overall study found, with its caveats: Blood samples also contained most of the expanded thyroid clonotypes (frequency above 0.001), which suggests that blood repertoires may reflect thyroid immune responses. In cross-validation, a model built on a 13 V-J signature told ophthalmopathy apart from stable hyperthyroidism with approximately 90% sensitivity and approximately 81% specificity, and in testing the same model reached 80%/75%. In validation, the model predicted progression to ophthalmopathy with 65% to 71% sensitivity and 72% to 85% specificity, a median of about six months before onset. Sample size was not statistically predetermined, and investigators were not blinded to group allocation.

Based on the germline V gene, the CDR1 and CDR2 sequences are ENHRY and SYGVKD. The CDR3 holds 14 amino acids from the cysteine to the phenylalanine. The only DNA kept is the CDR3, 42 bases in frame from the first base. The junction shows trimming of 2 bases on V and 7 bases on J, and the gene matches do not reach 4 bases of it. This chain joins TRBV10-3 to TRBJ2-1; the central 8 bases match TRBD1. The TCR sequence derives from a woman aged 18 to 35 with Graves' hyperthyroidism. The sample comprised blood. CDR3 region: CAISERTGLNEQFF. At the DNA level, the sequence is TGTGCCATCAGTGAGCGGACAGGGTTAAATGAGCAGTTCTTC.